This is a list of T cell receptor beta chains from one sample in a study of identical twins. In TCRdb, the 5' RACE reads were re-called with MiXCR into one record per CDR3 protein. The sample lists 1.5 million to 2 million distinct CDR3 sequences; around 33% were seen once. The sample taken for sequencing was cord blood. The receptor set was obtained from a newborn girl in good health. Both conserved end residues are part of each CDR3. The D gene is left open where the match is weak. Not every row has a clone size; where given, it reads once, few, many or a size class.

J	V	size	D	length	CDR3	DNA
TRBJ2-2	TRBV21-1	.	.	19	CASSKVPSGRELNTGELFF	TGTGCCAGCAGCAAAGTGCCTAGCGGGAGAGAACTAAACACCGGGGAGCTGTTTTTT
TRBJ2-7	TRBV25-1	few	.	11	CASGYRGEQYF	TGTGCCAGCGGCTACCGAGGGGAGCAGTACTTC
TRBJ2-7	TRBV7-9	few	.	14	CASSLELSVWEQYF	TGTGCCAGCAGCTTAGAGCTTAGCGTGTGGGAGCAGTACTTC
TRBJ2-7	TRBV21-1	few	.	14	CASSKEEHSYEQYF	TGTGCCAGCAGCAAAGAGGAGCACTCCTACGAGCAGTACTTC
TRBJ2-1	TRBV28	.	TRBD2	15	CASSTYGEGGNEQFF	TGTGCCAGCAGTACCTATGGGGAGGGAGGCAATGAGCAGTTCTTC
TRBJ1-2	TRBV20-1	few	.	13	CSAREQTSGGYTF	TGCAGTGCTAGGGAACAGACCTCAGGGGGCTACACCTTC
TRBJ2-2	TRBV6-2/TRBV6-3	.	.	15	CASSYLGARTGELFF	TGTGCCAGCAGTTACCTAGGGGCGCGGACCGGGGAGCTGTTTTTT
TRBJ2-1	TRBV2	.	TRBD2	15	CASSYFSGGGNEQFF	TGTGCCAGCAGCTATTTTAGCGGGGGGGGAAATGAGCAGTTCTTC
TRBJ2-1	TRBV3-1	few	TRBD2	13	CASSPSGTTNQFF	TGTGCCAGCAGCCCTTCCGGGACTACAAACCAGTTCTTC
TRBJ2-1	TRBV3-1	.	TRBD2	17	CASSQKGLAGPYNEQFF	TGTGCCAGCAGCCAAAAGGGGCTAGCGGGGCCTTACAATGAGCAGTTCTTC
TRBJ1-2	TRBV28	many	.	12	CASRSGGYGYTF	TGTGCCAGCAGGTCGGGGGGCTATGGCTACACCTTC
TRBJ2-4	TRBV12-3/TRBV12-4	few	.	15	CASSLGRVSKNIQYF	TGTGCCAGCAGTTTGGGCAGGGTTTCCAAAAACATTCAGTACTTC
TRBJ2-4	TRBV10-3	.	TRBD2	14	CAISEGLAKNIRYF	TGTGCCATCAGTGAGGGACTAGCCAAAAACATTCGGTACTTC
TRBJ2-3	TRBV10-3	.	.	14	CAISDPGGTDTQYF	TGTGCCATCAGTGACCCGGGAGGCACAGATACGCAGTATTTT
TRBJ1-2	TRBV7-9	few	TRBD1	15	CASSLDRTGGGGYTF	TGTGCCAGCAGCTTAGACAGAACAGGGGGCGGTGGCTACACCTTC
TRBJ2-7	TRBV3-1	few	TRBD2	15	CASSHIAGSPYEQYF	TGTGCCAGCAGCCACATAGCGGGGAGTCCCTACGAGCAGTACTTC
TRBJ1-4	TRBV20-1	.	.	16	CSARDRIGATNEKLFF	TGCAGTGCTAGAGACAGGATCGGGGCAACTAATGAAAAACTGTTTTTT
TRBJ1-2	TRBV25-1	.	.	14	CASRGLREPYGYTF	TGTGCCAGCAGGGGACTTCGAGAACCCTATGGCTACACCTTC
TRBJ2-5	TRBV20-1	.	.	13	CSAMPGGRETQYF	TGCAGTGCTATGCCCGGTGGGAGAGAGACCCAGTACTTC
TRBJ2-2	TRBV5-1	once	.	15	CASSLADRLGGELFF	TGCGCCAGCAGCTTGGCCGACAGGTTGGGCGGGGAGCTGTTTTTT
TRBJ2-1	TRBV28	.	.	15	CASSHEERGYNEQFF	TGTGCCAGCAGTCATGAGGAACGCGGCTACAATGAGCAGTTCTTC
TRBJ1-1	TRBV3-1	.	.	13	CASSRREASEAFF	TGTGCCAGCAGCCGTAGGGAGGCCAGTGAAGCTTTCTTT
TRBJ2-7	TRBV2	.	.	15	CATQDRPLGPYEQYF	TGTGCCACCCAGGATCGACCCCTCGGACCCTACGAGCAGTACTTC
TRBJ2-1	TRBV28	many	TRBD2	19	CASSSSIDLLAGIYNEQFF	TGTGCCAGCAGTTCCTCTATCGATCTTCTAGCGGGGATCTACAATGAGCAGTTCTTC
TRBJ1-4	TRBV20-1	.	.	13	CSARAKGREKLFF	TGCAGTGCTAGAGCAAAGGGGCGGGAAAAACTGTTTTTT
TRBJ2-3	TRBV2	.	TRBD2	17	CASSEGRLAGWTDTQYF	TGTGCCAGCAGTGAAGGTCGACTAGCGGGATGGACAGATACGCAGTATTTT
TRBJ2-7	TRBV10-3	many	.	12	CAISDYYYEQYF	TGTGCCATCAGTGACTACTACTACGAGCAGTACTTC
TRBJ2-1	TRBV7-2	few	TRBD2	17	CASSLNRLAGPYNEQFF	TGTGCCAGCAGCTTAAACCGACTAGCGGGCCCCTACAATGAGCAGTTCTTC
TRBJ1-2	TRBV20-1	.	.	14	CSARGAGSNYGYTF	TGCAGTGCTAGAGGAGCAGGGTCTAACTATGGCTACACCTTC